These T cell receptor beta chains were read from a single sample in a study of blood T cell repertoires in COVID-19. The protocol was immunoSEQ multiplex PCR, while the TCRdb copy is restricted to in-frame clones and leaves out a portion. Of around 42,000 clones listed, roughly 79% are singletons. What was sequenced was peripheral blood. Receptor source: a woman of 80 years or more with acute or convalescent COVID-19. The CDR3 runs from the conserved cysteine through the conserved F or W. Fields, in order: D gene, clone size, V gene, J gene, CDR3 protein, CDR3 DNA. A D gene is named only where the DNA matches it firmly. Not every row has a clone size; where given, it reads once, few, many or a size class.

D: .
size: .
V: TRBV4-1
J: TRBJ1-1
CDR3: CASSRRRGGDTEAFF
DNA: TGCGCCAGCAGCCGCCGCAGGGGAGGGGACACTGAAGCTTTCTTT

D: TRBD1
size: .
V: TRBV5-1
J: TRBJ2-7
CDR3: CASSSGTDVIYEQYF
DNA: TGCGCCAGCAGCTCCGGGACAGATGTGATCTACGAGCAGTACTTC

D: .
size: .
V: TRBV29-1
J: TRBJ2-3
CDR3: CSVDAVEDTQYF
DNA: TGCAGCGTTGACGCAGTGGAGGATACGCAGTATTTT

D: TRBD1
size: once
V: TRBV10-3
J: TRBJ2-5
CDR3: CAISALGQGETQYF
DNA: TGTGCCATCAGTGCCCTGGGACAGGGAGAGACCCAGTACTTC

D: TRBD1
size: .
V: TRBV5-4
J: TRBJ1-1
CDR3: CASSSWTGGGSEAFF
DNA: TGTGCCAGCAGCTCTTGGACAGGGGGAGGCTCTGAAGCTTTCTTT

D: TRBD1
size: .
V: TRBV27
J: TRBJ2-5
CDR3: CASSYRGGETQYF
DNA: TGTGCCAGCAGTTACAGGGGTGGGGAGACCCAGTACTTC

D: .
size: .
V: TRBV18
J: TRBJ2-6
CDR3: CASSPRIKASAGANVLTF
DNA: TGTGCCAGCTCACCGAGGATAAAGGCTTCGGCTGGGGCCAACGTCCTGACTTTC

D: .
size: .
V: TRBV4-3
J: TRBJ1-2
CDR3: CASSQLEGGRGGYTF
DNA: TGCGCCAGCAGCCAACTAGAGGGGGGGAGAGGTGGCTACACCTTC

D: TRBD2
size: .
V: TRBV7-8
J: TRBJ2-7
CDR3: CASSLVGLRAEQYF
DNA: TGTGCCAGCAGCTTAGTGGGACTAAGAGCCGAGCAGTACTTC

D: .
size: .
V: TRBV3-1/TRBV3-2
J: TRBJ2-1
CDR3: CASSQPSDEQFF
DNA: TGTGCCAGCAGCCAACCCAGCGATGAGCAGTTCTTC

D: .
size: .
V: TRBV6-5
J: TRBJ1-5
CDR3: CASTPRSNQPQHF
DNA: TGTGCCAGCACGCCCCGGAGCAATCAGCCCCAGCATTTT

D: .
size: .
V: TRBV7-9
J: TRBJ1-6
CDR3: CASSSDGNSPLHF
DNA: TGTGCCAGCAGCTCAGACGGGAATTCACCCCTCCACTTT

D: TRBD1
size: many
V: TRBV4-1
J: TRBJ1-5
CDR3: CASSQDGTGGFGQPQHF
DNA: TGCGCCAGCAGCCAAGATGGGACAGGGGGCTTCGGTCAGCCCCAGCATTTT

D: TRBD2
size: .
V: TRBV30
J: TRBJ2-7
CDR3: CAWSLYSGRTYEQYF
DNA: TGTGCCTGGAGTCTTTATAGCGGGCGGACCTACGAGCAGTACTTC

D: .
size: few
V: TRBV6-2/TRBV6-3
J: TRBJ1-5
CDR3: CASSYSMGGGQPQHF
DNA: TGTGCCAGCAGTTACTCGATGGGGGGAGGTCAGCCCCAGCATTTT

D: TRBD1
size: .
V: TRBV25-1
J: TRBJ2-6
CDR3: CASSLDRDTYVLTF
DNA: TGTGCCAGCAGTCTGGACAGGGACACTTACGTCCTGACTTTC

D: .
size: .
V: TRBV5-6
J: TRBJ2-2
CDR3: CASSFGHGELFF
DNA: TGTGCCAGCAGCTTCGGACACGGGGAGCTGTTTTTT

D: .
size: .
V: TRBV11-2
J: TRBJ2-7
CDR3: CASSLAQATYEQYF
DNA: TGTGCCAGCAGCTTAGCTCAGGCTACCTACGAGCAGTACTTC

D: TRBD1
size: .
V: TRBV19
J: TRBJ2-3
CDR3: CASTSDRESDTQYF
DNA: TGTGCCAGTACTAGTGACAGGGAATCAGATACGCAGTATTTT

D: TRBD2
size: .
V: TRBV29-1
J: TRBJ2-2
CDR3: CSVGWASGSGTGELFF
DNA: TGCAGCGTTGGTTGGGCGAGCGGGAGTGGTACCGGGGAGCTGTTTTTT

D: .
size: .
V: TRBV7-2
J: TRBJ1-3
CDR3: CASSLGRGGTSGNTIYF
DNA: TGTGCCAGCAGCTTAGGGAGGGGGGGGACATCGGGAAACACCATATATTTT

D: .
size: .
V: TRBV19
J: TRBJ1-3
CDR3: CASTVGRGNTIYF
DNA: TGTGCCAGTACGGTGGGGAGAGGAAACACCATATATTTT

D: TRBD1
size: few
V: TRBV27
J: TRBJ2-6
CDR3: CASSLSGTGWRSGANVLTF
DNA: TGTGCCAGCAGTTTATCGGGGACAGGGTGGAGATCTGGGGCCAACGTCCTGACTTTC

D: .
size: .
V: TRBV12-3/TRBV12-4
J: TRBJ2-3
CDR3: CASSPEVGTQYF
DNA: TGTGCCAGCAGCCCAGAAGTTGGTACGCAGTATTTT

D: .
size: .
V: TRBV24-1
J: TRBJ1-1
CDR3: CATSDLTGTNTEAFF
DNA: TGTGCCACCAGTGATTTGACAGGGACAAACACTGAAGCTTTCTTT

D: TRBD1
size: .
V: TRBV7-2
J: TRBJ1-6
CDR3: CASRLDRERSYNSPLHF
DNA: TGTGCCAGCAGATTGGACAGGGAAAGATCCTATAATTCACCCCTCCACTTT

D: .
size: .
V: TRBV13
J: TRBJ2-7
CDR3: CASSLGSTLAGDEQYF
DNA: TGTGCCAGCAGCTTAGGCAGTACACTAGCTGGCGACGAGCAGTACTTC

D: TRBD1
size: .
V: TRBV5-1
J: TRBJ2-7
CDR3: CASSERPGQDF
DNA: TGCGCCAGCAGCGAACGCCCCGGACAGGACTTC

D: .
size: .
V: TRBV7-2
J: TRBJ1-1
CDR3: CASSLGTSNTEAFF
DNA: TGTGCCAGCAGCTTGGGGACATCGAACACTGAAGCTTTCTTT

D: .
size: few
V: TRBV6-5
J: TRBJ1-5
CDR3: CASTTQGVQNQPQHF
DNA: TGTGCCAGCACGACCCAGGGCGTTCAGAATCAGCCCCAGCATTTT

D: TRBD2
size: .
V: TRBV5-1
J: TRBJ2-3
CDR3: CASSLVASGTGTDTQYF
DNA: TGCGCCAGCAGCTTGGTGGCTAGCGGGACTGGGACAGATACGCAGTATTTT

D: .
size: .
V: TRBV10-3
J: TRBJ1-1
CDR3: CAIRHRAENTEAFF
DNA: TGTGCCATCAGACACAGGGCCGAGAACACTGAAGCTTTCTTT

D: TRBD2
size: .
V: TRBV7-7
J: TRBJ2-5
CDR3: CASSPSGRRETQYF
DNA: TGTGCTAGCAGCCCAAGCGGGAGAAGAGAGACCCAGTACTTC

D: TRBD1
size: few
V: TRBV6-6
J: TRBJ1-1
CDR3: CASTPVGGGAGTEAFF
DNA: TGTGCCAGCACCCCCGTAGGAGGGGGCGCGGGCACTGAAGCTTTCTTT

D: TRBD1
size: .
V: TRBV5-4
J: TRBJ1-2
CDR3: CASSDTGVGYTF
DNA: TGTGCCAGCAGTGACACAGGGGTAGGCTACACCTTC

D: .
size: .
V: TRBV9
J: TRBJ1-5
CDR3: CASSARDFGAQHF
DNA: TGTGCCAGCAGCGCGAGGGATTTTGGAGCCCAGCATTTT

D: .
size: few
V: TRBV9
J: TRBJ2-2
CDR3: CASSVAGEGTGELFF
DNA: TGTGCCAGCAGCGTAGCGGGAGAAGGGACCGGGGAGCTGTTTTTT

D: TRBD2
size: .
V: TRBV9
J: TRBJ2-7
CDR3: CASSGSSGTSELGQYF
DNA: TGTGCCAGCAGCGGATCCTCCGGGACTAGCGAGTTAGGGCAGTACTTC

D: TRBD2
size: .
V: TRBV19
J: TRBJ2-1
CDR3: CASSRSGGQRNEQFF
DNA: TGTGCCAGTAGTAGGTCGGGAGGTCAAAGGAATGAGCAGTTCTTC

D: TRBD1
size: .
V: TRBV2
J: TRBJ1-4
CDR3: CASSLRMTGGGNEKLFF
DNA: TGTGCCAGCAGTTTAAGAATGACAGGGGGCGGTAATGAAAAACTGTTTTTT

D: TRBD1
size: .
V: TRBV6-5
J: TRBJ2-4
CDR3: CASSYNPDRGNIQYF
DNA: TGTGCCAGCAGTTACAATCCGGACAGGGGAAACATTCAGTACTTC

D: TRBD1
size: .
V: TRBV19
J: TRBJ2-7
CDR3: CASSSGQGKVEQYF
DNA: TGTGCCAGTAGCTCGGGACAGGGGAAAGTCGAGCAGTACTTC